The 29 T cell receptor beta chains presented below share a single source sample, sequenced in a study of blood T cell repertoires in COVID-19 (dated by TCRdb to 2019 to 2021). The method behind the library was the immunoSEQ multiplex PCR assay. TCRdb took over this immuneACCESS table, retaining in-frame rearrangements with V and J assigned. Such tables are incomplete; in checked studies, under half of the missing clones stem from an unresolved V gene, and the remainder is unexplained. This sample has some 150,000 clones in its table, and roughly 80% of those were observed once. The ten top clones hold around 8.7% of the sample. Material: peripheral blood. These receptors all stem from a man aged 50-60 years with active or convalescent COVID-19.

The J gene is TRBJ2-4, the V gene TRBV7-2; D is unclear. The V gene lost 6 bases and the J gene lost 3 bases, with 9 bases spanning the gap. Looked up from germline, CDR1 is SGHTA and CDR2 is FQGNSA. This CDR3 spans 13 amino acids. The CDR3: CASSDSVKNIQYF. The CDR3 DNA reads TGTGCCAGCAGTGACTCGGTCAAAAACATTCAGTACTTC.

The rearrangement links TRBV9 to TRBJ2-3; 8 bases match TRBD2. CDR3 size: 16 residues. J gave up 5 bases and V 7 bases, and 15 bases lay outside the gene matches. Germline loops: CDR1 SGDLS, CDR2 YYNGEE. The CDR3 reads CASSRDGRGMVDTQYF. The CDR3 DNA follows: TGTGCCAGCTCTAGGGACGGGAGGGGAATGGTAGATACGCAGTATTTT.

The J gene is TRBJ1-4, the V gene TRBV19, with 10 positions matching TRBD1. Trimming took 6 bases from V and 7 from J; bases not matched to a gene: 8. Germline CDR1 reads LNHDA; CDR2 reads SQIVND (reference sequence). This CDR3 contains 15 residues. The CDR3 here is CASRVTGGAGEKLFF. As DNA, the CDR3 is TGTGCCAGTAGGGTGACAGGGGGCGCAGGTGAAAAACTGTTTTTT.

CDR3 bases: TGTGCCAGCAGTTTAGAGGGGGGGCTCTCCTACGAGCAGTACTTC. Encoded protein: CASSLEGGLSYEQYF. The V call is TRBV27, the J call TRBJ2-7; weak D call: TRBD2 (7 bases). This CDR3 has 15 amino acids. CDR1 is MNHEY, CDR2 SMNVEV, per germline (reference sequence). Trimming left V 2 bases short and J 0 bases short, with 11 bases between.

The rearrangement uses TRBV19 and TRBJ1-6, with 8 bases aligning to TRBD1. The CDR3 runs 13 residues. Germline-derived CDR1 and CDR2 are LNHDA and SQIVND (reference sequence). The ends lost 6 bases at V and 6 bases at J; junction bases unmatched: 1. The CDR3 nucleotides read TGTGCCAGTAGCGACAGGGGTAATTCACCCCTCCACTTT. Protein: CASSDRGNSPLHF.

The chain is built from TRBV2 and TRBJ2-7; no reliable D call. CDR1 is SNHLY, CDR2 FYNNEI, per germline. This CDR3 comprises 13 residues. Between the trimmed V and J ends, which lost 11 bases and 2 bases, there was a span of 16 bases. CDR3 DNA sequence: TGTGCCGGTTCGCGGCAGCCGACCTACGAGCAGTACTTC. Amino acid sequence: CAGSRQPTYEQYF.

V gene TRBV29-1 combines with J gene TRBJ2-1; 9 bases are a match to TRBD2. This CDR3 comprises 15 residues. Trimming took 4 bases from V and 4 from J; bases not matched to a gene: 8. CDR1 is SQVTM, CDR2 ANQGSEA, per germline. The CDR3 DNA is TGCAGCGTTGTACTGGCGGGAGGGGCGTACAATGAGCAGTTCTTC. It translates to CSVVLAGGAYNEQFF.

The chain has TRBV10-3 and TRBJ1-5, with D maybe TRBD1 (6 bases). Trimming removed 4 bases from V and 2 bases from J, with 15 bases in between. The CDR3 contains 16 residues. Germline CDR1 reads ENHRY; CDR2 reads SYGVKD. The CDR3 protein is CAISGRQAGGNQPQHF. In DNA form, the CDR3 reads TGTGCCATCAGTGGGCGACAGGCAGGGGGCAATCAGCCCCAGCATTTT.

J is TRBJ1-1 and V is TRBV5-6, with 9 bases fitting TRBD1. V lost 4 bases and J lost 4; bases outside the gene matches: 5. The CDR3 contains 14 residues. Germline values: CDR1 SGHDT, CDR2 YYEEEE. CDR3 DNA: TGTGCCAGCAGCCCGGGGACAGGGACCACTGAAGCTTTCTTT. The encoded protein is CASSPGTGTTEAFF.

This rearrangement joins TRBV10-2 to TRBJ2-3; 9 nucleotides agree with TRBD2. V was pared by 6 bases and J by 0 bases, with 4 bases of the junction left unmatched. The CDR3 loop spans 15 amino acids. Germline CDR1 is WSHSY and CDR2 is SAAADI. CDR3 coding DNA: TGCGCCAGCAGAGTTACTAGCGGGAGCACAGATACGCAGTATTTT. Protein sequence: CASRVTSGSTDTQYF.

This chain joins TRBV19 and TRBJ2-1; perhaps TRBD2 as D (6 bases). Trimming shortened V by 4 bases and J by 0 bases, and 13 bases separated the two germline ends. The CDR3 runs to 16 residues. Germline V gene sequence: CDR1 LNHDA, CDR2 SQIVND (reference sequence). The CDR3, as DNA: TGTGCCAGTAGTACCTCCGGGACTTACTCCTACAATGAGCAGTTCTTC. Translation gives CASSTSGTYSYNEQFF.

The chain couples TRBV11-2 to TRBJ2-1, with a weak D call TRBD2 (6 bases). Between the trimmed V and J ends, which lost 4 bases and 4 bases, there was a span of 20 bases. Germline V gene sequence: CDR1 SGHAT, CDR2 FQNNGV. CDR3 length: 17 residues. The DNA for the CDR3 is TGTGCCAGCAGCTATGGGGGGTTGGGTAGCGGTTACAATGAGCAGTTCTTC. Protein sequence: CASSYGGLGSGYNEQFF. The whole variable domain, remainder taken from reference TRBV11-2 and TRBJ2-1, is EAGVAQSPRYKIIEKRQSVAFWCNPISGHATLYWYQQILGQGPKLLIQFQNNGVVDDSQLPKDRFSAERLKGVDSTLKIQPAKLEDSAVYLCASSYGGLGSGYNEQFFGPGTRLTVL.

The rearrangement uses TRBV24-1 and TRBJ2-7; 7 bases agree with TRBD2. V shed 4 bases, J shed 5 bases, and the junction held 10 bases outside the gene matches. CDR1 and CDR2 from the germline V gene are KGHDR and SFDVKD. The CDR3 is 15 residues long. CDR3 region: CATSDPLTSYDEQYF. The CDR3 DNA is TGTGCCACCAGTGACCCCTTGACTAGCTACGACGAGCAGTACTTC.

This clone has only a few counts. V and J are TRBV11-3 and TRBJ2-7, with 8 bases matching TRBD1. This CDR3 spans 14 amino acids. The J segment lost 5 bases and the V segment lost 4 bases, leaving 7 bases of the junction unmatched. Germline V gives CDR1 SGHNT, CDR2 YENEEA. The CDR3 DNA reads TGTGCCAGCAGCTCCGGACAGGGATTTGACGAGCAGTACTTC. This sequence encodes CASSSGQGFDEQYF.

This sequence joins TRBV7-8 and TRBJ2-1, with D perhaps TRBD1 (5 bases). Germline V lookup: CDR1 SGHVS, CDR2 FQNEAQ. The V end lost 1 base, the J end lost 1 base, and 8 bases lay between the germline ends. CDR3 length equals 15 residues. The CDR3 spells CASSLGRASYNEQFF. CDR3 coding DNA: TGTGCCAGCAGCTTAGGCAGGGCATCCTACAATGAGCAGTTCTTC.

The CDR3 here is CASSQDTGGYNSPLHF. CDR3 bases: TGTGCCAGCAGCCAAGATACAGGGGGCTATAATTCACCCCTCCACTTT. This rearrangement joins TRBV4-2 to TRBJ1-6, with 8 bases lining up with TRBD1. CDR1 and CDR2 from the germline V gene are LGHNA and YNFKEQ. V lost 0 bases, J lost 3 bases, and 1 base stayed unmatched. This CDR3 contains 16 residues.

The rearrangement links TRBV9 to TRBJ2-7, with D possibly matching TRBD1 (6 bases). V was trimmed by 3 bases and J by 5 bases, leaving 15 bases between them. The CDR3 consists of 14 residues. CDR1 is SGDLS and CDR2 is YYNGEE in the germline V gene. DNA of the CDR3: TGTGCCAGCAGCGAACAGGGTGTCATAGACGAGCAGTACTTC. It specifies CASSEQGVIDEQYF.

The chain uses TRBV11-1 and TRBJ2-7, with TRBD1 identical over 9 bases. The V and J ends lost 4 bases and 3 bases, in that order; junction bases with no gene match: 10. The CDR3 is 16 amino acids. Germline CDR1 SGHAT, CDR2 FQDESV (reference sequence). CDR3 protein: CASSSPQGTGRYEQYF. The CDR3 DNA is TGTGCCAGCAGCTCCCCCCAGGGGACAGGGCGCTACGAGCAGTACTTC.

This chain uses TRBV6-5 with TRBJ1-2, with D unclear. Trimming removed 0 bases at V and 0 bases at J, with 8 bases between. Germline assignment: CDR1 MNHEY and CDR2 SVGAGI. This CDR3 is 15 amino acids long. CDR3 in amino acids: CASSYSLIANYGYTF. The DNA of the CDR3 is TGTGCCAGCAGTTACTCGCTCATAGCTAACTATGGCTACACCTTC.

The chain has TRBV2 and TRBJ1-2; 7 positions match TRBD1. The CDR3 has 13 amino acids. Germline values: CDR1 SNHLY, CDR2 FYNNEI. J lost 6 bases, V lost 5 bases, and 6 bases had no gene match. In DNA form, the CDR3 reads TGTGCCAGCAGTCAAGACAGGGTGGATGGCTACACCTTC. Translated: CASSQDRVDGYTF.

This chain links TRBV29-1 with TRBJ1-1; D is undetermined. The CDR3 runs to 12 residues. Germline V gene lookup returns CDR1 SQVTM and CDR2 ANQGSEA. V dropped 1 base and J dropped 5 bases, with 8 bases sitting between them. This CDR3 reads CSVEGIETEAFF. The CDR3 nucleotides read TGCAGCGTTGAAGGTATTGAGACTGAAGCTTTCTTT.

The chain links TRBV3-1 (or the pseudogene TRBV3-2) to TRBJ1-1; the match to TRBD1 covers 9 bases. J gave up 1 base and V 3 bases, and 6 bases lay outside the gene matches. Germline CDR1 reads LGHDT; CDR2 reads YNNKEL (reference sequence). The CDR3 is 16 amino acids. The CDR3 region is CASSQNPGQGNTEAFF. CDR3 nucleotide sequence: TGTGCCAGCAGCCAGAATCCGGGACAGGGGAACACTGAAGCTTTCTTT.

V is TRBV14 and J is TRBJ1-1; 7 positions match TRBD1. Germline V gives CDR1 SGHDN, CDR2 FVKESK. The CDR3 is 15 residues long. Trimming cost V 4 bases and J 3 bases; bases outside gene matches: 8. CDR3 coding DNA: TGTGCCAGCAGCCGGACCGGGACAGACTACACTGAAGCTTTCTTT. As protein: CASSRTGTDYTEAFF.

CDR3 sequence reads: CAISGETGNYEQYF. The CDR3 DNA reads TGTGCCATCAGTGGGGAGACTGGGAACTACGAGCAGTACTTC. The V and J genes are TRBV10-3 and TRBJ2-7; maybe TRBD2 (5 bases). Germline V gene lookup returns CDR1 ENHRY and CDR2 SYGVKD. Trimming removed 4 bases at V and 3 bases at J, with 13 bases between. This CDR3 spans 14 amino acids.

The rearrangement links TRBV27 to TRBJ1-2; no definite D call. Germline V gives CDR1 MNHEY, CDR2 SMNVEV (reference sequence). This CDR3 has 16 residues. V dropped 0 bases and J dropped 8 bases, with 19 bases sitting between them. DNA for the CDR3: TGTGCCAGCAGTTTATCCGGCCAGGCCGGGCGAGGGGGCTACACCTTC. Translating it yields CASSLSGQAGRGGYTF.

This CDR3 is CATSPSRGLREKLFF. The CDR3 DNA sequence: TGTGCCACCAGCCCGAGCAGGGGTTTAAGGGAAAAACTGTTTTTT. The rearrangement uses TRBV15 and TRBJ1-4; TRBD1 might be the D (6 bases). The CDR3 is 15 residues long. Germline V gene sequence: CDR1 LNHNV, CDR2 YYDKDF (reference sequence). V shed 5 bases and J shed 8 bases, with 18 bases lying between them.

The chain recombines TRBV7-8 with TRBJ1-5; D is uncertain. V lost 1 base to trimming and J lost 3 bases, with 22 bases between them. The CDR3 totals 19 residues. The germline gives CDR1 SGHVS, CDR2 FQNEAQ. CDR3: CASSLVGGFGSVVNQPQHF. Here the CDR3 DNA reads TGTGCCAGCAGCTTAGTCGGCGGGTTCGGCAGTGTTGTCAATCAGCCCCAGCATTTT.

This clone was seen a few times. The rearrangement uses TRBV29-1 and TRBJ1-1; D perhaps matches TRBD1 (5 bases). Per the germline V gene, CDR1 is SQVTM and CDR2 is ANQGSEA. This CDR3 contains 15 residues. CDR3 nucleotides: TGCAGTGGGGTCCTAGCGGGGACGGGGAACACTGAAGCTTTCTTT. It specifies CSGVLAGTGNTEAFF.

The chain employs TRBV4-2 and TRBJ1-3; D remains unclear. Deletions cut 0 bases from V and 0 bases from J, with 12 bases between. This CDR3 has 17 residues. The germline gives CDR1 LGHNA, CDR2 YNFKEQ. The CDR3 DNA follows: TGTGCCAGCAGCCAAGATGGGTACGGGAACTCTGGAAACACCATATATTTT. Translation gives CASSQDGYGNSGNTIYF.